One and the same sample provided the 15 T cell receptor beta chains below, sequenced in a study of human T cells and chemical hapten exposure. TCRdb reprocessed the RACE reads with MiXCR, giving one entry per CDR3 protein. The sample records about 49,000 distinct CDR3 sequences, roughly 9.5% being singletons. The time point is: patch test 1, 2 weeks after DPC sensitization. Specified treatment: therapeutic diphenylcyclopropenone sensitization with weekly scalp DPC. The sample consisted of whole blood, taken in connection with sensitization to the hapten diphenylcyclopropenone (DPC). These receptors were collected from a woman aged 50 to 60 with alopecia areata. Some clones in this sample may be carry-over from other donors' samples.

V and J are TRBV28 and TRBJ1-2; D gene unclear. This CDR3 has 14 residues. Germline assignment: CDR1 MDHEN and CDR2 SYDVKM. Trimming removed 6 bases from V and 5 bases from J, with 16 bases in between. DNA of the CDR3: TGTGCCAGCAGCCTCTCCCCGGAAATTTATGGCTACACCTTC. Translated, it gives CASSLSPEIYGYTF.

This clonotype appeared many times. The V and J genes are TRBV5-6 and TRBJ2-3, with 13 nucleotides matching TRBD2. The CDR3 has 16 amino acids. Germline V gene lookup returns CDR1 SGHDT and CDR2 YYEEEE. Trimming cost V 3 bases and J 5 bases; bases outside gene matches: 6. The CDR3 loop is CASSWRTSGSLDTQYF. CDR3 sequence (DNA): TGTGCCAGCAGCTGGCGGACTAGCGGGAGTTTAGATACGCAGTATTTT.

The chain carries TRBV7-6 and TRBJ2-2, with D unresolved. Germline CDR1 reads SGHVS; CDR2 reads FNYEAQ. The CDR3 runs to 15 residues. Trimming left V 0 bases short and J 0 bases short, with 5 bases between. CDR3 loop: CASSLASTNTGELFF. DNA for the CDR3: TGTGCCAGCAGCTTAGCCTCTACGAACACCGGGGAGCTGTTTTTT.

This clonotype was seen only a few times. The chain employs TRBV12-3 or TRBV12-4 and TRBJ2-5; tentatively, D is TRBD2 (6 bases). The germline V and J ends were trimmed by 6 bases and 5 bases, with 19 bases remaining between them. CDR3 size: 15 residues. DNA for the CDR3: TGTGCCAGCAGCTCAGCTCGGGGACTTCGGGAGACCCAGTACTTC. Its translation is CASSSARGLRETQYF.

In this sample, this clonotype turned up many times. V usage is TRBV19 and J usage is TRBJ2-5; D is uncertain. This CDR3 region has 13 residues. In germline, CDR1 is LNHDA, CDR2 SQIVND (reference sequence). V was cut by 5 bases and J by 3 bases, with 10 bases left in between. In nucleotides, the CDR3 is TGTGCCAGTAGTGCGCGAGCTAAAGAGACCCAGTACTTC. Its protein is CASSARAKETQYF.

The table lists this clonotype with many counts. The CDR3 DNA reads TGTGCCAGCTCACCCAGTTACCAAGAGACCCAGTACTTC. Its protein is CASSPSYQETQYF. The chain recombines TRBV18 with TRBJ2-5; the D is unclear. The CDR3 contains 13 residues. CDR1 and CDR2 from the germline V gene are KGHSH and LQKENI. V gave up 3 bases and J gave up 0 bases, with 5 bases separating them.

This clonotype was seen many times. The chain carries TRBV14 and TRBJ1-2; 8 bases are a match to TRBD1. Trimming at V came to 6 bases and at J to 8 bases, leaving 8 bases not matched to a gene. Germline loops: CDR1 SGHDN, CDR2 FVKESK. The length of the CDR3 is 13 residues. In DNA form, the CDR3 reads TGTGCCAGCAGAAAAACAGGGGGAATCGGCTACACCTTC. The encoded protein is CASRKTGGIGYTF.

The chain carries TRBV2 and TRBJ2-2; D is tentatively TRBD1 or TRBD2 (5 bases each). The V end was cut by 6 bases, the J end by 4 bases, with 18 bases between. From germline, CDR1 is SNHLY and CDR2 FYNNEI. CDR3 length: 16 amino acids. CDR3 sequence reads: CASSGWDRILTGELFF. The CDR3 coding sequence is TGTGCCAGCAGCGGCTGGGACCGGATCCTCACCGGGGAGCTGTTTTTT.

This clonotype was detected a few times. The V gene is TRBV6-6, the J gene TRBJ2-5; perhaps TRBD1 as D (6 bases). Trimming shortened V by 6 bases and J by 4 bases, and 15 bases separated the two germline ends. CDR3 length: 14 amino acids. Germline V lookup: CDR1 MNHNY, CDR2 SVGAGI (reference sequence). Here the CDR3 DNA reads TGTGCCAGCAGCCCAGGGGCGGCGAGAGAGACCCAGTACTTC. This encodes CASSPGAARETQYF.

This clonotype was picked up many times. This chain's CDR3 is CASSLQTGIGNEQFF. The DNA of the CDR3 is TGTGCCAGCAGCTTACAGACAGGGATTGGCAATGAGCAGTTCTTC. V and J are TRBV11-2 and TRBJ2-1, with 7 bases identical to TRBD1. With V trimmed by 2 bases and J by 6 bases, 7 bases remained unmatched. The V gene's germline CDR1 is SGHAT and CDR2 FQNNGV. The CDR3 runs to 15 residues. Looking up the rest from reference TRBV11-2 and TRBJ2-1 gives the full variable domain: EAGVAQSPRYKIIEKRQSVAFWCNPISGHATLYWYQQILGQGPKLLIQFQNNGVVDDSQLPKDRFSAERLKGVDSTLKIQPAKLEDSAVYLCASSLQTGIGNEQFFGPGTRLTVL.

This clonotype has a count of ten or more. The V and J genes are TRBV27 and TRBJ2-1; 11 positions match TRBD1. CDR3 length: 15 amino acids. Trimming removed 6 bases from V and 1 base from J; junction bases left unmatched: 2. Germline CDR1 MNHEY, CDR2 SMNVEV (reference sequence). CDR3 nucleotide sequence: TGTGCCAGCAGGGACAGGGGGCTATCCTACAATGAGCAGTTCTTC. Translated: CASRDRGLSYNEQFF.

This clonotype was detected ten times or more. The genes are TRBV28 and TRBJ2-3, with D uncertain. Germline V gene data show CDR1 as MDHEN and CDR2 as SYDVKM. The CDR3 loop spans 15 amino acids. V shed 5 bases and J shed 4 bases, with 16 bases lying between them. The CDR3 DNA follows: TGTGCCAGCAGTGGATCTTTCCAGTTAGCAGATACGCAGTATTTT. Translating gives CASSGSFQLADTQYF.

This clonotype turned up a few times. The chain couples TRBV20-1 to TRBJ2-7, with 12 bases that match TRBD2. The CDR3 has 15 amino acids. The J segment lost 3 bases and the V segment lost 4 bases, leaving 7 bases of the junction unmatched. Germline CDR1 is DFQATT and CDR2 is SNEGSKA (reference sequence). Here the CDR3 reads CSATPSGRARYEQYF. The CDR3 DNA follows: TGCAGTGCTACACCTAGCGGGAGGGCCCGCTACGAGCAGTACTTC.

This clonotype was detected ten times or more. The V and J genes are TRBV4-1 and TRBJ2-7; no firm D call. CDR1 is MGHRA and CDR2 is YSYEKL in the germline V gene. There are 14 residues in the CDR3. The V end lost 1 base, the J end lost 3 bases, and 10 bases lay between the germline ends. In DNA, the CDR3 is TGCGCCAGCAGCCAAGGTCAACAGTACTACGAGCAGTACTTC. It yields the protein CASSQGQQYYEQYF.

Ten or more counts support this clonotype. This chain joins TRBV24-1 and TRBJ2-3; TRBD1 is a possible D gene (6 bases). From germline, CDR1 is KGHDR and CDR2 SFDVKD. Trimming stripped 3 bases from V and 7 bases from J, with 16 bases between. The CDR3 length is 15 residues. Here the CDR3 reads CATSDPKPGVYTQYF. The CDR3 nucleotides read TGTGCCACCAGTGATCCGAAACCAGGGGTGTATACGCAGTATTTT.